The clone carrying this T cell receptor (beta chain) was counted ten times or more. This record comes from a study of blood T cell repertoires in COVID-19. The repertoire was sequenced with immunoSEQ multiplex PCR; TCRdb's copy has only in-frame clones and lacks some. This table has 45,000 or so clones, approximately 80% appearing once. V was clipped by 7 bases and J by 0 bases; unmatched bases: 2. Germline CDR1 MDHEN, CDR2 SYDVKM. The length of the CDR3 is 14 residues. This receptor was obtained from an elderly man with acute or convalescent COVID-19. The V and J genes are TRBV28 and TRBJ2-7, with TRBD2 identical over 11 bases. Material for sequencing was peripheral blood. This chain's CDR3 is CASTLAGDSYEQYF. CDR3 sequence (DNA): TGTGCCAGCACACTAGCGGGAGACTCCTACGAGCAGTACTTC.